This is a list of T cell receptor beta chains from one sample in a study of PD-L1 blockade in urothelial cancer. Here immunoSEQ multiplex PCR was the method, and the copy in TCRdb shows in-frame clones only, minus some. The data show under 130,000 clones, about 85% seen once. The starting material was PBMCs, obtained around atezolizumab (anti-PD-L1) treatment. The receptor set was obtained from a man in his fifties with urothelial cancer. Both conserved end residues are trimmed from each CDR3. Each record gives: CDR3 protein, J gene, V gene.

cdr3_aa: AISAQGAGQPQH
j_call: TRBJ1-5
v_call: TRBV10-3

cdr3_aa: ASSLGSAGFTDTQY
j_call: TRBJ2-3
v_call: TRBV5-1

cdr3_aa: ASRTQGGNQPQH
j_call: TRBJ1-5
v_call: TRBV6-5

cdr3_aa: ASSVQGSAYNEQF
j_call: TRBJ2-1
v_call: TRBV9

cdr3_aa: ASSSEGLAANEQF
j_call: TRBJ2-1
v_call: TRBV7-3

cdr3_aa: ASSLLGVVANTGELF
j_call: TRBJ2-2
v_call: TRBV5-1

cdr3_aa: ASSRRTISSYNEQF
j_call: TRBJ2-1
v_call: TRBV18

cdr3_aa: ASSLVGDGGDEKLF
j_call: TRBJ1-4
v_call: TRBV5-6

cdr3_aa: ASSLGGLAGSGETQY
j_call: TRBJ2-5
v_call: TRBV7-8

cdr3_aa: ASSTRLAGGPFDEQF
j_call: TRBJ2-1
v_call: TRBV27

cdr3_aa: ASSRDTSYEQY
j_call: TRBJ2-7
v_call: TRBV28

cdr3_aa: ASSLQGTEAF
j_call: TRBJ1-1
v_call: TRBV28

cdr3_aa: ASSSSSGTPYEQY
j_call: TRBJ2-7
v_call: TRBV11-2

cdr3_aa: ASSLDPTRRYYEQY
j_call: TRBJ2-7
v_call: TRBV5-4

cdr3_aa: SVDRGAGANVLT
j_call: TRBJ2-6
v_call: TRBV29-1

cdr3_aa: ASSLNLLTGSSGNTIY
j_call: TRBJ1-3
v_call: TRBV5-1

cdr3_aa: ASSVGGVEETQY
j_call: TRBJ2-5
v_call: TRBV9

cdr3_aa: ASSPQGVNQPQH
j_call: TRBJ1-5
v_call: TRBV18

cdr3_aa: ASSLVSQGTYEQY
j_call: TRBJ2-7
v_call: TRBV5-1

cdr3_aa: ASSSPQIRTDTQY
j_call: TRBJ2-3
v_call: TRBV27

cdr3_aa: ASSTDKDPTYSYEQY
j_call: TRBJ2-7
v_call: TRBV13

cdr3_aa: ASSLLTLPGVDEQF
j_call: TRBJ2-1
v_call: TRBV2

cdr3_aa: ASSLTAGESTEAF
j_call: TRBJ1-1
v_call: TRBV5-1

cdr3_aa: ASTSSGSSYEQY
j_call: TRBJ2-7
v_call: TRBV11-2

cdr3_aa: ASSKDGLGTYEQY
j_call: TRBJ2-7
v_call: TRBV19

cdr3_aa: ASSPSYRGEAIY
j_call: TRBJ1-3
v_call: TRBV4-2

cdr3_aa: ASSLADGGMGYT
j_call: TRBJ1-2
v_call: TRBV5-1

cdr3_aa: ASSLHPGNNNEQF
j_call: TRBJ2-1
v_call: TRBV28